This T cell receptor (beta chain) was documented in a study of T-cell reconstitution after alpha-beta-depleted transplantation in children. Unique molecular identifiers were built into the TCRbeta library. Via MiXCR, TCRdb re-called the PCR reads, giving one row per CDR3 protein. Among 600,000 to 700,000 distinct CDR3 sequences listed, roughly 17% were seen once. This CDR3 has 17 residues. Germline V lookup: CDR1 DFQATT, CDR2 SNEGSKA (reference sequence). V was pared by 3 bases and J by 7 bases, with 25 bases between. This clonotype was detected a few times. The sequences come from PBMCs from the stem cell graft donor, collected from the stem cell graft. The V gene is TRBV20-1, the J gene TRBJ2-1; D remains ambiguous. The sequence derives from a human donor who donated a stem cell graft to a child with acute myeloid leukemia. CDR3 sequence: CSASGDGGKTFRNEQFF. CDR3 nucleotides: TGCAGTGCTAGTGGTGACGGTGGAAAGACTTTCCGAAATGAGCAGTTCTTC.